The present T cell receptor (beta chain) was sequenced within a study of blood T cell repertoires in COVID-19. On the study more broadly: There were acute and convalescent COVID-19 samples, and they came from the United States, Italy and Spain. PBMCs, B-cell-depleted T cells, or T cells provided the cDNA or gDNA that made up the material.

This clone showed up just a few times. This CDR3 contains 13 residues. The germline V and J ends were trimmed by 8 bases and 7 bases, with 15 bases remaining between them. As originally analysed: Estimation of nucleated cell counts relied on the amplification of reference gene primers. Using immunoSEQ multiplex PCR, the repertoire was profiled, and TCRdb retains in-frame clones only, with some absent. For V, J and clone size, that table is used; D and trimming come from the DNA. The data show 60,000 to 70,000 clones, 86% seen once. The clonotype was recovered from a woman aged 60-70 years with acute or convalescent COVID-19. Sequenced sample: peripheral blood. The chain couples TRBV12-3 or TRBV12-4 to TRBJ1-5; a possible D gene is TRBD1 (6 bases). CDR3 sequence: CASRKGGEQPQHF. Here the CDR3 DNA reads TGTGCCAGCCGAAAAGGGGGGGAACAGCCCCAGCATTTT.